This T cell receptor (beta chain) was captured in a study of CXCR3-negative and CXCR3-positive naive CD8 T cells. Regarding the study as a whole: TRB CDR3s of CXCR3-positive naive cells were more hydrophobic than those of CXCR3-negative naive cells. Surface CD5 matched across naive subsets, and TRB CDR3 properties served to infer TCR strength. Memory, not naive, CXCR3-negative and CXCR3-positive cells differed in TRBV-TRBJ usage.

Of note for this clonotype: The antigen is unknown.

Triplicate roughly 300,000-cell sorts were made of each CD8+ T cell subset. CD45RO-CCR7+CD27+CD95- marked naive CD8+ T cells. The CDR3 covers 14 residues. CDR1 is SNHLY and CDR2 is FYNNEI in the germline V gene. It was by 5' RACE with UMI labels that the TRB cDNA libraries were prepared. For each CDR3 protein, TCRdb gives one entry from its re-call of the 5' RACE reads, without DNA. This repertoire includes about 6,700 distinct CDR3 sequences. This receptor was obtained from a human donor in good health. Some clones in this sample may be carry-over from other donors' samples. Material: naive CXCR3+ CD8+ T cells from blood. Subset specified: CD45RO-CCR7+CD27+CD95- naive CD8+ T cells expressing CXCR3 (TNR3+). The rearrangement uses TRBV2 and TRBJ1-1; the D call of TRBD1 rests on TCRdb alone, since no DNA is present to check it. This CDR3 reads CASSERQGYTEAFF. The variable domain in full, with the rest retrieved from reference TRBV2 and TRBJ1-1, is EPEVTQTPSHQVTQMGQEVILRCVPISNHLYFYWYRQILGQKVEFLVSFYNNEISEKSEIFDDQFSVERPDGSNFTLKIRSTKLEDSAMYFCASSERQGYTEAFFGQGTRLTVV.